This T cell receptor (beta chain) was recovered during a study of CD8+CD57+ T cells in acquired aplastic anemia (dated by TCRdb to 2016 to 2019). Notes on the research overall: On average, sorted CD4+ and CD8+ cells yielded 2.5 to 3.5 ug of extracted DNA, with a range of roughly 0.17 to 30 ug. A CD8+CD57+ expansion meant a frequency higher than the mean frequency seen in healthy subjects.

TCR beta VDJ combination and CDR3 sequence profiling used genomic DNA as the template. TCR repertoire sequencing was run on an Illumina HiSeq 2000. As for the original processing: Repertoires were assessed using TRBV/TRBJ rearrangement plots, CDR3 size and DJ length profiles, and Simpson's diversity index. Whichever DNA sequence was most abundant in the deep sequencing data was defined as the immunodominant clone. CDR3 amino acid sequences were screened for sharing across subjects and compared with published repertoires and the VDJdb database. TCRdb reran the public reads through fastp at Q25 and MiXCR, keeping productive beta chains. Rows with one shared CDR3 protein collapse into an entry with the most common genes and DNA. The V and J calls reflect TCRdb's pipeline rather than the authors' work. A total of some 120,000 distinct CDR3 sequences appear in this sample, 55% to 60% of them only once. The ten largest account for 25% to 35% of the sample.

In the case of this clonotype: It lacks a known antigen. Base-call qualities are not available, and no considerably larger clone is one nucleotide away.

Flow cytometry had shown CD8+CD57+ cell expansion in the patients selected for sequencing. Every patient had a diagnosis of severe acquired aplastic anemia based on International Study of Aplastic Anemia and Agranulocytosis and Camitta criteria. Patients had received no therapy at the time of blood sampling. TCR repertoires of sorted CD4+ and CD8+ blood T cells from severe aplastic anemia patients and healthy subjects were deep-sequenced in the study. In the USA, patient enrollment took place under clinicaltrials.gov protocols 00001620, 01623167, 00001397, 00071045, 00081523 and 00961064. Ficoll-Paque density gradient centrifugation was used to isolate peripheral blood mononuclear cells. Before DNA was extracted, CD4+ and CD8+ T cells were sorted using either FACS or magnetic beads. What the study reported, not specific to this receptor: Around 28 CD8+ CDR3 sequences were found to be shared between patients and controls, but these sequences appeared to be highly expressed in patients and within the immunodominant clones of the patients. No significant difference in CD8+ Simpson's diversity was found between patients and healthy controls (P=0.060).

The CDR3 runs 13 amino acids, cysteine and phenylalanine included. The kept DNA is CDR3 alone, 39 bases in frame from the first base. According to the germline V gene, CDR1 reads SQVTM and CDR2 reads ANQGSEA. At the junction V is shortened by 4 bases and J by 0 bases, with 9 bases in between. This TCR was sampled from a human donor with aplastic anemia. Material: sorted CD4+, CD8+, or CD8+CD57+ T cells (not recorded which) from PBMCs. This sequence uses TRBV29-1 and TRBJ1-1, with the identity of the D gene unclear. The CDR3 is CSVVRMLNTEAFF. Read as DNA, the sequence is TGCAGCGTTGTGAGGATGCTGAACACTGAAGCTTTCTTT.